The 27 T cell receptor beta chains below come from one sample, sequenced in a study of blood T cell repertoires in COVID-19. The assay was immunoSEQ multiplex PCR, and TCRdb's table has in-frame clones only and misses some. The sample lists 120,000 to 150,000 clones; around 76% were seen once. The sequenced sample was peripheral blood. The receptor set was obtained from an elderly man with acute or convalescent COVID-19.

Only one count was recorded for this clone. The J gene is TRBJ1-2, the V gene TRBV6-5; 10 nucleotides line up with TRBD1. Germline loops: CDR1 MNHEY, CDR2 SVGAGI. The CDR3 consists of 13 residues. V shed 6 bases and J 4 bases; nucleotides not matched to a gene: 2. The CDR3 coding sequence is TGTGCCAGCAGAAGGACAGGGGGCTATGGCTACACCTTC. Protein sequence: CASRRTGGYGYTF.

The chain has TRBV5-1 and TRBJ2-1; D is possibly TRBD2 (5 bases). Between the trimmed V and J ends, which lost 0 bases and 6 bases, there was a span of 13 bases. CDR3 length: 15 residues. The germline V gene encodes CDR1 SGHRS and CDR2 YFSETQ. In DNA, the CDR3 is TGCGCCAGCAGCTTGGCGGGGAATTGGGGCAATGAGCAGTTCTTC. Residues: CASSLAGNWGNEQFF.

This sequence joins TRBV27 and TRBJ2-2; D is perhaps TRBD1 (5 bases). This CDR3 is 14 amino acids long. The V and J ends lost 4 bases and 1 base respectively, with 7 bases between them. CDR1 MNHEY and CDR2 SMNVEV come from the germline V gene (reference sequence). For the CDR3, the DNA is TGTGCCAGCAGTTGGGGCGGGAACACCGGGGAGCTGTTTTTT. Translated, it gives CASSWGGNTGELFF.

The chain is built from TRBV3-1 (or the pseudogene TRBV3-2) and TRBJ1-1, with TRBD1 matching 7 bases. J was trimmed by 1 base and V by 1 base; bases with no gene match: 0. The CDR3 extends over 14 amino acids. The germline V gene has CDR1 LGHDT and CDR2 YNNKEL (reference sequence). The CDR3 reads CASSQGTGNTEAFF. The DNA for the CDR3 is TGTGCCAGCAGCCAAGGGACAGGGAACACTGAAGCTTTCTTT.

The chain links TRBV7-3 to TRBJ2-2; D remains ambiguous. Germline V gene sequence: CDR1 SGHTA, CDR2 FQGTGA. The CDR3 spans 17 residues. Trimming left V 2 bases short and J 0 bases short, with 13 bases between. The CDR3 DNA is TGTGCCAGCAGCTTAGTCAGGTCAGGCCCGAACACCGGGGAGCTGTTTTTT. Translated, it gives CASSLVRSGPNTGELFF.

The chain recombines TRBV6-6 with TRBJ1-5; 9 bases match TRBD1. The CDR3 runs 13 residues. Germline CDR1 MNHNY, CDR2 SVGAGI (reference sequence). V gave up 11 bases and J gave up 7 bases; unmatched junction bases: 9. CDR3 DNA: TGTGCCGTCGGGACAGGGAGACGCCAGCCCCAGCATTTT. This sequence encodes CAVGTGRRQPQHF.

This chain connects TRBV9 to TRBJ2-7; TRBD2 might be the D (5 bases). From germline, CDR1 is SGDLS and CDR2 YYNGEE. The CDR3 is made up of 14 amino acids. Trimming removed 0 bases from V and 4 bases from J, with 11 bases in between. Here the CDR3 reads CASSVEGDLYEQYF. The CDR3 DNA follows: TGTGCCAGCAGCGTAGAGGGAGATTTGTACGAGCAGTACTTC. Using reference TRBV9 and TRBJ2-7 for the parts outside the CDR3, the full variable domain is DSGVTQTPKHLITATGQRVTLRCSPRSGDLSVYWYQQSLDQGLQFLIQYYNGEERAKGNILERFSAQQFPDLHSELNLSSLELGDSALYFCASSVEGDLYEQYFGPGTRLTVT.

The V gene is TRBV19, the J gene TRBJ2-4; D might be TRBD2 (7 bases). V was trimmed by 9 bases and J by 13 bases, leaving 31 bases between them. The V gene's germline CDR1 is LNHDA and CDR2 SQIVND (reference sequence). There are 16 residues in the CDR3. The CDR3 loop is CARSIVRGGGERGQYF. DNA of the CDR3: TGTGCCAGAAGCATAGTTAGGGGGGGAGGTGAGAGGGGCCAGTACTTC.

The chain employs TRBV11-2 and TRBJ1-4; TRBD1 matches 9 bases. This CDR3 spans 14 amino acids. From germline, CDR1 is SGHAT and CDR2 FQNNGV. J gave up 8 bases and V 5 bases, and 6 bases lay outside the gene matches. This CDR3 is CASSAGTGKEKLFF. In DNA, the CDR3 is TGTGCCAGCAGCGCCGGGACAGGGAAAGAAAAACTGTTTTTT.

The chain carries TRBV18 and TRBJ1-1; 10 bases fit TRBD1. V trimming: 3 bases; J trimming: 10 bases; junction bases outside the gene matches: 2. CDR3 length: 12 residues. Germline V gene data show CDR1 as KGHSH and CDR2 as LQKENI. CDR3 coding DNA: TGTGCCAGCTCACCTAGGACAGGGGGAGCTTTCTTT. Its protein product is CASSPRTGGAFF. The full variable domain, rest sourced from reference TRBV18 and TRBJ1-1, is NAGVMQNPRHLVRRRGQEARLRCSPMKGHSHVYWYRQLPEEGLKFMVYLQKENIIDESGMPKERFSAEFPKEGPSILRIQQVVRGDSAAYFCASSPRTGGAFFGQGTRLTVV.

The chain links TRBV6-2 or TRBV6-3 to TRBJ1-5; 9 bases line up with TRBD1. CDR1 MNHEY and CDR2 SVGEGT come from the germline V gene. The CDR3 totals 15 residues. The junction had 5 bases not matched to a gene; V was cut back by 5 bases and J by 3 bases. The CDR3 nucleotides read TGTGCCAGCAGTCGGGGACAGGGAGCCAATCAGCCCCAGCATTTT. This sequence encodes CASSRGQGANQPQHF.

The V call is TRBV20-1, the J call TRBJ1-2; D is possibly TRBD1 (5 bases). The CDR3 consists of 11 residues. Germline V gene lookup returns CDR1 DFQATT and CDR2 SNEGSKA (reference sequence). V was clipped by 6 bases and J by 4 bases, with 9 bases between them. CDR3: CSAHGGYGYTF. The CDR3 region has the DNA TGCAGTGCCCACGGGGGCTATGGCTACACCTTC.

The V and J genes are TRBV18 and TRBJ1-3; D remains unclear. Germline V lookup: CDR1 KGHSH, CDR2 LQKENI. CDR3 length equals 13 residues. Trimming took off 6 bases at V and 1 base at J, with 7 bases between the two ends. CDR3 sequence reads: CASSPQSGNTIYF. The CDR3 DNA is TGTGCCAGCTCCCCCCAATCTGGAAACACCATATATTTT.

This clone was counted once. CDR3 region: CASSPIDGTSYGYTF. The CDR3 nucleotides read TGCGCCAGCAGCCCAATTGACGGGACATCCTATGGCTACACCTTC. This chain links TRBV5-1 with TRBJ1-2; TRBD1 is a possible D gene (6 bases). The CDR3 covers 15 residues. V shed 4 bases and J shed 4 bases, with 17 bases lying between them. CDR1 is SGHRS and CDR2 is YFSETQ in the germline V gene.

The CDR3, as DNA: TGCGCCAGCAGCCAAGATCATGGGGGGGAGCAGTTCTTC. Residues: CASSQDHGGEQFF. This chain connects TRBV4-3 to TRBJ2-1; a possible D gene is TRBD2 (6 bases). Germline loops: CDR1 LGHNA, CDR2 YSLEER. CDR3 size: 13 residues. Trimming removed 0 bases at V and 10 bases at J, with 10 bases between.

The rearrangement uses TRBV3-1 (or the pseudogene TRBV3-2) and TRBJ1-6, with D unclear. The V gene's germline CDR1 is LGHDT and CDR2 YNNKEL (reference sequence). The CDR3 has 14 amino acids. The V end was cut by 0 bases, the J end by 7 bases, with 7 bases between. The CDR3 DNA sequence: TGTGCCAGCAGCCAAGAGCGGATGAATTCACCCCTCCACTTT. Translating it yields CASSQERMNSPLHF.

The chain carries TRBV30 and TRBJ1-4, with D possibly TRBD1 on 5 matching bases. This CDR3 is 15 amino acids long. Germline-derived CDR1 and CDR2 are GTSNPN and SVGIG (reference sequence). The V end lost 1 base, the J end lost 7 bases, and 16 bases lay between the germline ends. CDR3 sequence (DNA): TGTGCCTGGAGTGCTCGCGGGGGGGTCCGTGAAAAACTGTTTTTT. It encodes CAWSARGGVREKLFF.

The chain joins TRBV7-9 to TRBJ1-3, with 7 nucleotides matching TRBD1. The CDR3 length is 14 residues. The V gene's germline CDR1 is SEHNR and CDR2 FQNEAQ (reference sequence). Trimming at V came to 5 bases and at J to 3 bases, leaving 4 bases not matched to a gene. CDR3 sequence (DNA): TGTGCCAGCAGCAGTGACAGGGATGGAAACACCATATATTTT. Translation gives CASSSDRDGNTIYF.

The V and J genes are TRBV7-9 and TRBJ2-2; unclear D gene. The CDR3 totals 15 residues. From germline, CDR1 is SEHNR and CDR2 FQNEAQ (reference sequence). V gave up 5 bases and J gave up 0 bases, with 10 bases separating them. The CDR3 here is CASSPDTPNTGELFF. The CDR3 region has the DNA TGTGCCAGCAGCCCTGACACCCCGAACACCGGGGAGCTGTTTTTT.

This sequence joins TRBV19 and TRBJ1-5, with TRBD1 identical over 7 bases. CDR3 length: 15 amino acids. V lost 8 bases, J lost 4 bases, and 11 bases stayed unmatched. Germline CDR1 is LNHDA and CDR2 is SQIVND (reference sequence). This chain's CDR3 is CASWDSGYTNQPQHF. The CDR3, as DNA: TGTGCCAGTTGGGACAGCGGCTATACAAATCAGCCCCAGCATTTT.

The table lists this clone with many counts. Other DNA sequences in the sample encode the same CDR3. In DNA form, the CDR3 reads TGCGCCAGCAGCTTGGGAAACACAGCAAACACTGAAGCTTTCTTT. Encoded protein: CASSLGNTANTEAFF. This rearrangement joins TRBV5-1 to TRBJ1-1, with D uncertain. The CDR3 runs 15 residues. Germline loops: CDR1 SGHRS, CDR2 YFSETQ. Trimming took 0 bases from V and 2 from J, leaving 11 bases between them.

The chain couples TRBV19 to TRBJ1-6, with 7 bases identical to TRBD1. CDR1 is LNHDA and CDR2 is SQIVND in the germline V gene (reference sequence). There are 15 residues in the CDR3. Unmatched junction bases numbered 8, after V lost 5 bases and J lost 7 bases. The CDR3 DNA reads TGTGCCAGTAGTGTCCTCGGGACAGCCAATTCACCCCTCCACTTT. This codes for CASSVLGTANSPLHF. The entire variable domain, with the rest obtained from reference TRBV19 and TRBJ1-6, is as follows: DGGITQSPKYLFRKEGQNVTLSCEQNLNHDAMYWYRQDPGQGLRLIYYSQIVNDFQKGDIAEGYSVSREKKESFPLTVTSAQKNPTAFYLCASSVLGTANSPLHFGNGTRLTVT.

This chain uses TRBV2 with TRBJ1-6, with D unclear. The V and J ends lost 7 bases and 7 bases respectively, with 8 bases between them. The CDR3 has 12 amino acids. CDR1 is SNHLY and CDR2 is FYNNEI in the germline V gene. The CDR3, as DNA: TGTGCCAGCACCTACTCAAATTCACCCCTCCACTTT. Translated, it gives CASTYSNSPLHF.

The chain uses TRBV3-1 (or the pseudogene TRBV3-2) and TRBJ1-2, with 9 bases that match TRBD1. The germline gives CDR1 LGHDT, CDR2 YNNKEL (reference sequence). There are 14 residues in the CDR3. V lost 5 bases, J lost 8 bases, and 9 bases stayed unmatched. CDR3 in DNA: TGTGCCAGCAGCGACACACAGGGGGCCTGGGGCTACACCTTC. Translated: CASSDTQGAWGYTF.

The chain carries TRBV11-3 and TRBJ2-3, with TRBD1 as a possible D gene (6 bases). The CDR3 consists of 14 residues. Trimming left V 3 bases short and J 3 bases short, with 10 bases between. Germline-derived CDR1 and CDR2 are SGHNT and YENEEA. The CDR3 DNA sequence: TGTGCCAGCAGCTTGGGCAGGGGAACAGATACGCAGTATTTT. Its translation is CASSLGRGTDTQYF.

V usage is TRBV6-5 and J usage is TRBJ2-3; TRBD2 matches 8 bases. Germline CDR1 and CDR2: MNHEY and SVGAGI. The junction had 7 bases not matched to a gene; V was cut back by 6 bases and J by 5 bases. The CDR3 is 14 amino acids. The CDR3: CASSRGGPGDTQYF. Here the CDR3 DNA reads TGTGCCAGCAGCCGCGGGGGGCCCGGAGATACGCAGTATTTT.

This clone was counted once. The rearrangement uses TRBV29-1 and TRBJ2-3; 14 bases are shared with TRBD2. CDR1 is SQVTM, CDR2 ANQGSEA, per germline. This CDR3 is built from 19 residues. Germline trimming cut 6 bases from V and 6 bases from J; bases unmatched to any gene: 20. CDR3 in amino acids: CSVVSRGLAGAYTYDTQYF. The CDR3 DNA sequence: TGCAGCGTAGTCAGCAGGGGACTAGCGGGGGCCTACACTTACGATACGCAGTATTTT.